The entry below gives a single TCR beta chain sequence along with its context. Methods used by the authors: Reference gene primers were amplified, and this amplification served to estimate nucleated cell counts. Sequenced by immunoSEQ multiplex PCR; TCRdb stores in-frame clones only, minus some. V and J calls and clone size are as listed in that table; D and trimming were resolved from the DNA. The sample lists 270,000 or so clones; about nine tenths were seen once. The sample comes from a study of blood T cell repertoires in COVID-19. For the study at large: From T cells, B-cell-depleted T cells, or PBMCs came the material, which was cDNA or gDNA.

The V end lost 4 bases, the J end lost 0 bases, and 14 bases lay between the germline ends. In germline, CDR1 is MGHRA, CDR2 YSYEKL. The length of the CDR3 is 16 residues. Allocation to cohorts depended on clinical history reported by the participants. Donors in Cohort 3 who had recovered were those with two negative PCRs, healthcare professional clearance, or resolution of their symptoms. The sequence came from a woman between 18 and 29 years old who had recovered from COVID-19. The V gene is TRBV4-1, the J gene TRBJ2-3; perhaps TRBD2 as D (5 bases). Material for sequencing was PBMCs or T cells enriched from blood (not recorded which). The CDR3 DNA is TGCGCCAGCAGCCGGAGGTGGGTCGATAGCACAGATACGCAGTATTTT. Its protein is CASSRRWVDSTDTQYF.